Below are 4 T cell receptor beta chains sequenced from a single sample in a study of regulatory T cells in long-lasting Graves disease. Time point given: newly diagnosed GD, antithyroid drugs for less than 3 months. Isolated PBMC RNA provided the starting material for the TCR library. Arm-PCR with iRepertoire HTBI primers amplified the CDR3 regions for these TCR beta libraries. TCRdb called the multiplex PCR reads again in MiXCR, with one record for every CDR3 protein. The data show some 460,000 distinct CDR3 sequences, about a sixth seen once. A further study also used this sample, focusing on T cells in Graves' hyperthyroidism and ophthalmopathy.

The specimen was peripheral blood mononuclear cells (PBMCs), collected at new diagnosis, from a patient treated with antithyroid drugs. The source of these receptors is a man in his forties or fifties with Graves disease.

The chain is built from TRBV7-6 and TRBJ2-5; TRBD1 agrees at 10 bases. The ends lost 5 bases at V and 5 bases at J; junction bases unmatched: 8. The CDR3 length is 15 residues. In germline, CDR1 is SGHVS, CDR2 FNYEAQ. The CDR3, as DNA: TGTGCCAGCAGCCTCCGGACAGGGGGACGGGAGACCCAGTACTTC. As protein: CASSLRTGGRETQYF.

This clonotype has a count of ten or more. The chain employs TRBV27 and TRBJ2-7, with D hard to call. This CDR3 region has 15 residues. Germline V CDR1 and CDR2: MNHEY, SMNVEV (reference sequence). V shed 4 bases and J shed 2 bases, with 15 bases lying between them. CDR3 residues: CASSSPAYSPYEQYF. CDR3 DNA: TGTGCCAGCAGTTCCCCGGCCTATTCTCCCTACGAGCAGTACTTC.

This clonotype was observed at least ten times. The chain carries TRBV27 and TRBJ2-1; the D is unclear. The germline gives CDR1 MNHEY, CDR2 SMNVEV (reference sequence). V was trimmed by 0 bases and J by 4 bases, leaving 13 bases between them. The CDR3 spans 16 residues. CDR3 sequence (DNA): TGTGCCAGCAGTTTATCGATATGGCGGTCATACAATGAGCAGTTCTTC. It encodes CASSLSIWRSYNEQFF.

In its sample, this clonotype was seen a few times. This rearrangement joins TRBV13 to TRBJ2-7; 12 bases align to TRBD1. Germline V gene sequence: CDR1 PRHDT, CDR2 FYEKMQ (reference sequence). After removal of 5 bases from V and 6 bases from J, the junction contained 8 bases not matched to a gene. The CDR3 is 15 residues long. Here the CDR3 DNA reads TGTGCCAGCAGCCTTAGTGGGACAGGGGGCGGCGAGCAGTACTTC. Amino acids: CASSLSGTGGGEQYF.